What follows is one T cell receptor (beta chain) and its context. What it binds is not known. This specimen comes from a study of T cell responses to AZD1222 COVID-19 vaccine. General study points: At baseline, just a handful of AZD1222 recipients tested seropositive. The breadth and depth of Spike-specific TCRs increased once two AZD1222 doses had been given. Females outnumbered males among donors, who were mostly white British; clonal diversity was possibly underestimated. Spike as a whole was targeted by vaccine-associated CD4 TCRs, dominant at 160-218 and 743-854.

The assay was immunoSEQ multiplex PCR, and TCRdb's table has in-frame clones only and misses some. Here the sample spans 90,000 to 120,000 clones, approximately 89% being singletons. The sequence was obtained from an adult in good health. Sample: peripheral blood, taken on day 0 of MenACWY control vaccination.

The CDR3 loop reads CASSVMSQGNNSPLHF. The CDR3 DNA is TGCGCCAGCAGCGTGATGTCACAGGGGAATAATTCACCCCTCCACTTT. The rearrangement joins TRBV5-1 to TRBJ1-6; 7 bases line up with TRBD1. Germline assignment: CDR1 SGHRS and CDR2 YFSETQ. The V and J ends lost 4 bases and 5 bases, in that order; junction bases with no gene match: 9. CDR3 length: 16 residues.